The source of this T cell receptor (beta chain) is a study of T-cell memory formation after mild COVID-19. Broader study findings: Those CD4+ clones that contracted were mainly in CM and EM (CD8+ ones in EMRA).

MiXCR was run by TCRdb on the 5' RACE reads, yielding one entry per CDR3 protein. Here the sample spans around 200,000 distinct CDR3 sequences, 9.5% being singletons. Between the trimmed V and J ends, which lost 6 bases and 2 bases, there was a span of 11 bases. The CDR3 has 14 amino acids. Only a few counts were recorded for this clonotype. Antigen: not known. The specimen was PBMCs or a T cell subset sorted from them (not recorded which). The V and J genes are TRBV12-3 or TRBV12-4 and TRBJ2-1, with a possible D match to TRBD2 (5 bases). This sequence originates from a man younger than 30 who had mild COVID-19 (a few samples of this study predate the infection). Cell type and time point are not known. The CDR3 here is CASRPWETYNEQFF. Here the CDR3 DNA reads TGTGCCAGCAGGCCATGGGAGACCTACAATGAGCAGTTCTTC.